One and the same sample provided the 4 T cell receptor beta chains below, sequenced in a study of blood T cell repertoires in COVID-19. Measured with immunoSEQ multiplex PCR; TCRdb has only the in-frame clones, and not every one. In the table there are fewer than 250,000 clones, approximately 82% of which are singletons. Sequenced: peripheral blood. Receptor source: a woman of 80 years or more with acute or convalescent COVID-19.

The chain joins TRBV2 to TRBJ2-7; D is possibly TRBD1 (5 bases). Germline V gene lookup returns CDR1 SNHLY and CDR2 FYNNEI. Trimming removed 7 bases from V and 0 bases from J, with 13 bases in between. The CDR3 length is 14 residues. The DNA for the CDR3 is TGTGCCAGCAAGTATGACAGTAACTCCTACGAGCAGTACTTC. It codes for CASKYDSNSYEQYF.

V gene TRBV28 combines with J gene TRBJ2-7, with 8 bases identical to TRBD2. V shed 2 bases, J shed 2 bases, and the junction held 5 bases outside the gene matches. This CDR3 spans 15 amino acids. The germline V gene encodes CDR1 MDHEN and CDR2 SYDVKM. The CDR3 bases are TGTGCCAGCAGTTTAGTCCTAGCGGGTACCTACGAGCAGTACTTC. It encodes CASSLVLAGTYEQYF.

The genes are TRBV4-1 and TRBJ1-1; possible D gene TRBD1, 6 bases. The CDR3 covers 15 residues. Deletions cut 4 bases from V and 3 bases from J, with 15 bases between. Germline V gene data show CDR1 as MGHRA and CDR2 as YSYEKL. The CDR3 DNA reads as TGCGCCAGCAGCCCCCCCACAGGGTTGGACACTGAAGCTTTCTTT. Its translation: CASSPPTGLDTEAFF.

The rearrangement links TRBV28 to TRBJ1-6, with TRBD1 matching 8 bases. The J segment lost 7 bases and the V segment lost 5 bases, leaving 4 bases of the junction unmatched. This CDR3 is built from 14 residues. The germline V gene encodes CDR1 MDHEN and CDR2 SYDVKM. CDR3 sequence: CASSEGQGNSPLHF. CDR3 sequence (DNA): TGTGCCAGCAGTGAAGGACAGGGAAATTCACCCCTCCACTTT.